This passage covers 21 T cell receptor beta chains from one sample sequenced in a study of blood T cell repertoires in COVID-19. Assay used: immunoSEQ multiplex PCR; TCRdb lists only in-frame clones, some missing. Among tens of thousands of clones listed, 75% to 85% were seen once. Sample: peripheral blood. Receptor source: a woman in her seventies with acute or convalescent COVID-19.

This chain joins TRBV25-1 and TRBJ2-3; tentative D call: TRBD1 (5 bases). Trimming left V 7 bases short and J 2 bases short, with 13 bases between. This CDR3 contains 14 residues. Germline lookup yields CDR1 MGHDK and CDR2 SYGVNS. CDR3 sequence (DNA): TGTGCCAGCAATGGGCAGGGTCTCACAGATACGCAGTATTTT. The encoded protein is CASNGQGLTDTQYF. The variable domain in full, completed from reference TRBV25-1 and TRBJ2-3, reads EADIYQTPRYLVIGTGKKITLECSQTMGHDKMYWYQQDPGMELHLIHYSYGVNSTEKGDLSSESTVSRIRTEHFPLTLESARPSHTSQYLCASNGQGLTDTQYFGPGTRLTVL.

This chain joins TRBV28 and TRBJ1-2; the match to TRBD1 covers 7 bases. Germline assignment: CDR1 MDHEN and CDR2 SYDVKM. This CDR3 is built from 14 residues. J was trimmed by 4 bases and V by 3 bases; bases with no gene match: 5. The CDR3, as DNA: TGTGCCAGCAGTTTGGTGGGGGACAGCTATGGCTACACCTTC. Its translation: CASSLVGDSYGYTF.

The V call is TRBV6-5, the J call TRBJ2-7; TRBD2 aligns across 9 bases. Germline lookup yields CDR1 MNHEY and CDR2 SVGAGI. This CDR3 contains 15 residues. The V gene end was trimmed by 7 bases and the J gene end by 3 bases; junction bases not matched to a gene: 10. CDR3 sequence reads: CASIGAGGLGYEQYF. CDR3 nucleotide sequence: TGTGCCAGCATCGGGGCGGGGGGGCTCGGCTACGAGCAGTACTTC.

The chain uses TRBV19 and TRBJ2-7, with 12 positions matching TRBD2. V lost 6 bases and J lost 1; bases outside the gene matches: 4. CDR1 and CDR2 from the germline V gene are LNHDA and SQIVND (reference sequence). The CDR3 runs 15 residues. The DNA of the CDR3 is TGTGCCAGTAGCAAGCTAGCGGGAGGGTCCTACGAGCAGTACTTC. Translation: CASSKLAGGSYEQYF.

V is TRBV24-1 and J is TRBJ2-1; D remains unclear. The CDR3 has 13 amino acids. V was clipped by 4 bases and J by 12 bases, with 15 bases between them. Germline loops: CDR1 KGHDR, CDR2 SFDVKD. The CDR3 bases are TGTGCCACCAGTGACCCCCCAGGTTCCGGGCAGTTCTTC. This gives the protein CATSDPPGSGQFF.

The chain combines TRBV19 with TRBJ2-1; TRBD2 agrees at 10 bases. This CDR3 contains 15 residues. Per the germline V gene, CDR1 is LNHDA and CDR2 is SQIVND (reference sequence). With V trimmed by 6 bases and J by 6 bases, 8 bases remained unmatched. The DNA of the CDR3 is TGTGCCAGTAGCTTGGAGCGGGGGGGCCTCAATGAGCAGTTCTTC. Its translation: CASSLERGGLNEQFF.

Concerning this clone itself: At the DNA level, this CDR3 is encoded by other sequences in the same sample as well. CDR3: CASSSGQPDYGYTF. Written as DNA, the CDR3 is TGTGCCAGCAGCTCGGGACAGCCTGACTATGGCTACACCTTC. The chain employs TRBV5-4 and TRBJ1-2; 7 nucleotides agree with TRBD1. V shed 3 bases, J shed 3 bases, and the junction held 5 bases outside the gene matches. Per germline, CDR1 SGHNT and CDR2 YYREEE (reference sequence). There are 14 residues in the CDR3.

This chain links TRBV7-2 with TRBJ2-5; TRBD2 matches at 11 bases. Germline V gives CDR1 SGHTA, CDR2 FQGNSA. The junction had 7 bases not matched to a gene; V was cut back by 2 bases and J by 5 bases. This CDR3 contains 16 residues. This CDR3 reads CASSLSALAGGETQYF. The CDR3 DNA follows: TGTGCCAGCAGCTTATCCGCATTAGCGGGGGGGGAGACCCAGTACTTC.

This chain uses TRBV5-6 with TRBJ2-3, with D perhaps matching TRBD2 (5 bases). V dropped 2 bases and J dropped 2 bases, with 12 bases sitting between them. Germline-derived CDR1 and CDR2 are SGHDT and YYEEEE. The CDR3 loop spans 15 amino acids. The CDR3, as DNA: TGTGCCAGCAGCTTCACGGCGGAGGCCACAGATACGCAGTATTTT. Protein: CASSFTAEATDTQYF.

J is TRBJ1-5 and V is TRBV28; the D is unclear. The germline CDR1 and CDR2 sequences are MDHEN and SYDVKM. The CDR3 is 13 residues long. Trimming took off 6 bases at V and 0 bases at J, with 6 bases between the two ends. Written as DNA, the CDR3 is TGTGCCAGCAGCCTTCTTAGCAATCAGCCCCAGCATTTT. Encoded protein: CASSLLSNQPQHF.

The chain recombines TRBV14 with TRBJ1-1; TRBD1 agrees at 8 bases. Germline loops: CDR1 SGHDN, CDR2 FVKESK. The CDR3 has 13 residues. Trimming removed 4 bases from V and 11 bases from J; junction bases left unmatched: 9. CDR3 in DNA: TGTGCCAGCAGCCCAGTACAGGGGGTGGGTGCTTTCTTT. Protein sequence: CASSPVQGVGAFF.

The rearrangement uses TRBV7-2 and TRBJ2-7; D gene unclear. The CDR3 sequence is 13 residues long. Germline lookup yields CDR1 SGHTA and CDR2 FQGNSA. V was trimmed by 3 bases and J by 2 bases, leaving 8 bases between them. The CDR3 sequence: CASSFQAAYEQYF. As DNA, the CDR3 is TGTGCCAGCAGCTTTCAGGCAGCCTACGAGCAGTACTTC.

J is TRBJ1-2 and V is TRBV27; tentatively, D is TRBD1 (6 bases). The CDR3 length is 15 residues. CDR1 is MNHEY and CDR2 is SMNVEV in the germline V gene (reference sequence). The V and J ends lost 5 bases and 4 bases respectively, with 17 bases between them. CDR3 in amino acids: CASSPRTEGLYGYTF. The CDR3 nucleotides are TGTGCCAGCAGTCCCCGGACAGAGGGGCTCTATGGCTACACCTTC.

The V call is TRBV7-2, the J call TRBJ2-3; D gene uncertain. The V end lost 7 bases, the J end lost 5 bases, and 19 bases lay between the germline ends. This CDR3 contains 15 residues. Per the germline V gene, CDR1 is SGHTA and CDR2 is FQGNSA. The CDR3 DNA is TGTGCCAGCAATTTAACCGGGTCCCCCGGAGATACGCAGTATTTT. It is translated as CASNLTGSPGDTQYF.

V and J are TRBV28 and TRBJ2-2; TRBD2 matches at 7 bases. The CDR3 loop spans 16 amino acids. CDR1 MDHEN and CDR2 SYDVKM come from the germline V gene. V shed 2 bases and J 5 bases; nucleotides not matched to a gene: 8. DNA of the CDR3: TGTGCCAGCAGTTTAGGTCGGCAGGGAGGGACCGGGGAGCTGTTTTTT. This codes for CASSLGRQGGTGELFF.

This chain's CDR3 is CASSRDRGGYEQYF. CDR3 nucleotide sequence: TGTGCCAGCAGTCGGGACAGGGGAGGCTACGAGCAGTACTTC. The chain couples TRBV6-5 to TRBJ2-7; 10 nucleotides align to TRBD1. V was clipped by 5 bases and J by 3 bases; unmatched bases: 4. CDR3 length equals 14 residues. CDR1 and CDR2 (germline): MNHEY, SVGAGI.

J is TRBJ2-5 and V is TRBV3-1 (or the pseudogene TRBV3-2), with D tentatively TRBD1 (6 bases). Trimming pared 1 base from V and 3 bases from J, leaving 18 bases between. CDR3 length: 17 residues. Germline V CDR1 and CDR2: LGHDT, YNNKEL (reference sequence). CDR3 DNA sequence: TGTGCCAGCAGCCAAGGACTCAGGGGTTCCCCAAAAGAGACCCAGTACTTC. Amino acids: CASSQGLRGSPKETQYF.

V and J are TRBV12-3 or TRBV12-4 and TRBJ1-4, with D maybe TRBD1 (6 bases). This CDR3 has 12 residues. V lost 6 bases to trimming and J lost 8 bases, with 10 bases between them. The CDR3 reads CASRSDSEKLFF. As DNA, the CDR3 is TGTGCCAGCAGGTCGGACAGCGAAAAACTGTTTTTT.

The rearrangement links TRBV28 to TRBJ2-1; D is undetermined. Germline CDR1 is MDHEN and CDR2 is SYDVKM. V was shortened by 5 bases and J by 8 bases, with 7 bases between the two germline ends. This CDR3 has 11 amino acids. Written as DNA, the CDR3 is TGTGCCAGCAGTCCCCGCGATGAGCAGTTCTTC. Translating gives CASSPRDEQFF.

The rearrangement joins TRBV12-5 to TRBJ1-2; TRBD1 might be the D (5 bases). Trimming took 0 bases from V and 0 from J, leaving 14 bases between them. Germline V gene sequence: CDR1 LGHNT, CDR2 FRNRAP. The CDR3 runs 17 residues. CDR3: CASGLVPGWKTNYGYTF. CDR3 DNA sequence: TGTGCTAGTGGTTTGGTACCAGGGTGGAAGACTAACTATGGCTACACCTTC.

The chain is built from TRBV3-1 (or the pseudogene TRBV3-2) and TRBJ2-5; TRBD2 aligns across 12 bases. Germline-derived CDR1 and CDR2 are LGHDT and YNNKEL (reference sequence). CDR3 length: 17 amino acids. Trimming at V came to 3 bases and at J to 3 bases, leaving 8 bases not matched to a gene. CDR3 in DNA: TGTGCCAGCAGCCATGGGACCCGACTAGCGGGGGAAGAGACCCAGTACTTC. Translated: CASSHGTRLAGEETQYF.